Listed below are T cell receptor beta chains from one sample, sequenced in a study of cytomegalovirus exposure and HLA in healthy donors. Sequencing used immunoSEQ multiplex PCR; TCRdb keeps in-frame clones, though not all of them. This sample contains about 64,000 clones. Specimen: PBMCs. These receptors all come from a woman between 18 and 30 years old in good health and CMV-seronegative. The CDR3 runs from the conserved cysteine through the conserved F or W. A D gene is named only where the DNA matches it firmly.

J gene,V gene,D gene,CDR3 DNA,CDR3 protein
TRBJ1-2,TRBV25-1,NA,TGTGCCAGCAGTGATGCGATGGGGCCTGGCTATGGCTACACCTTC,CASSDAMGPGYGYTF
TRBJ2-1,TRBV6-1,TRBD2,TGTGCCAGCAGTGGGGGACTACGCGATGAGCAGTTCTTC,CASSGGLRDEQFF
TRBJ1-1,TRBV5-1,TRBD1,TGCGCCAGCAGCAAGAAAGACAGGGAAATTACTGAAGCTTTCTTT,CASSKKDREITEAFF
TRBJ1-1,TRBV4-1,NA,TGCGCCAGCAGCCTAGGACAGTCGAACACTGAAGCTTTCTTT,CASSLGQSNTEAFF
TRBJ1-2,TRBV6-1,NA,TGTGCCAGCAGTGAGACAGGCCACTATGGCTACACCTTC,CASSETGHYGYTF
TRBJ1-4,TRBV25-1,NA,TGTGCCAGCAGTGAATTGGGCGAAAAACTGTTTTTT,CASSELGEKLFF
TRBJ2-5,TRBV6-5,NA,TGTGCCAGCAGTTGGGCGGGGACGGATTTCAAGACCCAGTACTTC,CASSWAGTDFKTQYF
TRBJ1-2,TRBV4-2,TRBD1,TGTGCCAGCAGCAAACCGGGACAGGAGAACTATGGCTACACCTTC,CASSKPGQENYGYTF
TRBJ1-1,TRBV15,TRBD1,TGTGCCACCAGCAGAGCCGGGACAGCTGAAGCTTTCTTT,CATSRAGTAEAFF
TRBJ1-2,TRBV6-5,NA,TGTGCCAGCAGCCCCTCCGGCTATGGCTACACCTTC,CASSPSGYGYTF
TRBJ1-3,TRBV6-1,NA,TGTGCCAGCAGTGAATCTCTGAGCTCTGGAAACACCATATATTTT,CASSESLSSGNTIYF
TRBJ2-7,TRBV18,NA,TGTGCCAGCTCACCACCCAAACAGGGTGTTTTCGAGCAGTACTTC,CASSPPKQGVFEQYF
TRBJ2-1,TRBV9,NA,TGTGCCAGCAGCGTAGGCTACGAGCAGTTCTTC,CASSVGYEQFF
TRBJ1-2,TRBV5-4,NA,TGTGCCAGCAGCTTGGATGGGGACACTGGCTACACCTTC,CASSLDGDTGYTF
TRBJ2-5,TRBV4-2,TRBD2,TGTGCCAGCAGCAGGACTAGCGGGAGCGTAGAGACCCAGTACTTC,CASSRTSGSVETQYF
TRBJ2-5,TRBV10-2,TRBD2,TGCGCCAGCAGTACTAGCGGGGAGACCCAGTACTTC,CASSTSGETQYF
TRBJ2-7,TRBV7-3,TRBD2,TGTGCCAGCAGCCCCTCTGGCGGGAGCGCCTACGAGCAGTACTTC,CASSPSGGSAYEQYF
TRBJ1-1,TRBV15,NA,TGTGCCACCAGCAGAGATGCGGCTCTTCGGCAGTCGAACACTGAAGCTTTCTTT,CATSRDAALRQSNTEAFF
TRBJ2-3,TRBV9,NA,TGTGCCAGCAGCCCGCCAGTCCCAGATACGCAGTATTTT,CASSPPVPDTQYF
TRBJ1-1,TRBV5-1,TRBD1,TGCGCCAGCAGCTCGGGACAGGTGAACACTGAAGCTTTCTTT,CASSSGQVNTEAFF
TRBJ1-5,TRBV4-1,NA,TGCGCCAGCAGCCAGACCGCGGAACAGCCCCAGCATTTT,CASSQTAEQPQHF
TRBJ1-1,TRBV7-4,TRBD1,TGTGCCAGCAGCGCGGACAGGGGGCTGCCGAACACTGAAGCTTTCTTT,CASSADRGLPNTEAFF
TRBJ2-5,TRBV18,NA,TGTGCCAGCTCACCCCAAGAGAACCAGTACTTC,CASSPQENQYF
TRBJ2-3,TRBV7-3,NA,TGTGCCAGCAGCTTAATTGCTAGTCCAGATACGCAGTATTTT,CASSLIASPDTQYF
TRBJ1-5,TRBV12-5,TRBD1,TGTGCTAGTGGGAAGAACCGGGACAGGGGAGCCGATCAGCCCCAGCATTTT,CASGKNRDRGADQPQHF
TRBJ2-7,TRBV4-2,TRBD2,TGTGCCAGCAGCCAAGCGACTAGCGGGGGGGCCTACGAGCAGTACTTC,CASSQATSGGAYEQYF
TRBJ2-3,TRBV7-3,TRBD1,TGTGCCAGCAGCCCAGGGGGAATCACAGATACGCAGTATTTT,CASSPGGITDTQYF
TRBJ1-1,TRBV6-1,NA,TGTGCCAGCAGTACAGACAGGCTTACTGAAGCTTTCTTT,CASSTDRLTEAFF
TRBJ2-5,TRBV12-5,NA,TGTGCTAGTGGTTTGTCTAATCTGGAGACCCAGTACTTC,CASGLSNLETQYF
TRBJ1-5,TRBV6-5,NA,TGTGCCAGCAGTCTGCCTGGCAGCAATCAGCCCCAGCATTTT,CASSLPGSNQPQHF
TRBJ2-5,TRBV4-1,NA,TGCGCCAGCAGCCAGAGTCCTCGCGAGACCCAGTACTTC,CASSQSPRETQYF
TRBJ1-2,TRBV4-1,NA,TGCGCCAGCAGCCAAGATCCCCAGAACTATGGCTACACCTTC,CASSQDPQNYGYTF
TRBJ2-3,TRBV19,TRBD2,TGTGCCAGTAGAGGACTAGCGGTCACAGATACGCAGTATTTT,CASRGLAVTDTQYF
TRBJ2-1,TRBV6-1,TRBD2,TGTGCCAGCAGTGGCGCTAGCGGGGGGGTCAATGAGCAGTTCTTC,CASSGASGGVNEQFF
TRBJ1-2,TRBV18,NA,TGTGCCAGCTCACCACCGGGTCCGGGGGGGACCTTC,CASSPPGPGGTF
TRBJ2-5,TRBV6-1,TRBD2,TGTGCCAGCAGCCGACTAGCGGGGGACCAAGAGAACCAGTACTTC,CASSRLAGDQENQYF
TRBJ1-5,TRBV6-1,NA,TGTGCCAGCAGTGTCGATCAGCCCCAGCATTTT,CASSVDQPQHF
TRBJ2-5,TRBV7-8,TRBD2,TGTGCCAGCAGCCCTCGGACTAGCGGCCAAGAGACCCAGTACTTC,CASSPRTSGQETQYF
TRBJ1-1,TRBV11-2,NA,TGTGCCAGCAGCATGGGCCCAGGGAGGGGGGACACTGAAGCTTTCTTT,CASSMGPGRGDTEAFF
TRBJ2-5,TRBV11-2,TRBD2,TGTGCCAGCAGCTTAGGATCTAGCGGGGGCACCCAGTACTTC,CASSLGSSGGTQYF